Included here is one TCR beta chain sequence, with context. The specificity of this receptor is unknown. No base qualities exist here, and no much larger clone lies one base off it. This sample is drawn from a study of post-analysis software for immune sequencing data (dated by TCRdb to between 2014 and 2017). Describing the broader study: Disease courses on record covered relapsing-remitting, secondary progressive and progressive-relapsing multiple sclerosis, though some patients had no subtype annotation. The patient repertoires were set against approximately 10 previously published healthy control repertoires from donors whose ages ranged from roughly 6 to 26 years. A subset of samples was prepared in parallel using single-end sample barcoding, then pooled and co-amplified after Illumina adapter ligation. General findings and caveats noted by the study authors: The control group was slightly older than the multiple sclerosis patient group. Normalized Chao1 diversity was significantly lower in multiple sclerosis patients than controls, suggesting substantial peripheral T-cell clonal expansion. Direct clustering with F measure showed strong co-clustering of samples prepared in the same batch, prompting a batch-effect correction. Four to six TRBV segments, including TRBV5-6, TRBV5-1 and TRBV20-1, were significantly more frequent in patients than controls.

TCR beta repertoires were profiled from peripheral blood of roughly 13 young patients with multiple sclerosis to demonstrate the VDJtools post-analysis software. The multiple sclerosis patients were children and adolescents between roughly 6 and 17 years of age. The library was obtained by PCR. Instrument on record: Illumina HiSeq 2500. Unique molecular identifiers were incorporated into TCR beta cDNA libraries to reduce PCR and sequencing biases. Roughly 0.5 million cDNA molecules were obtained per 1 to 10 million input T cells, so each molecule approximated one T cell. Patient libraries were prepared and sequenced with the same protocol used for the earlier healthy control dataset. Within a given batch, samples were prepared together, multiplexed and sequenced on the same HiSeq lane. Per the original workflow: Raw barcoded reads were processed with MIGEC, and single-read molecular identifier groups were discarded before consensus assembly and CDR3 extraction. Clonotype tables were post-analysed with VDJtools, and diversity was normalized by down-sampling all datasets to the smallest sample size. In repertoire overlap clustering, CDR3 amino acid sequences, but not nucleotide sequences, were matched to correct batch-related cross-sample contamination. TCRdb reprocessed the public reads (quality trimming at Q25 with fastp, clone calling with MiXCR) and kept in-frame beta chains. Entries that share a CDR3 protein sequence are merged under the most common genes and DNA. The V and J calls and clone size come from TCRdb's table, not from the authors' own analysis. Present in this sample are some 690,000 distinct CDR3 sequences, 25% to 30% of which were seen just once. The biggest ten clones account for approximately 0.6% of the sample.

V is pared back by 4 bases and J by 8 bases, with 9 bases lying between the germline termini. As encoded in the germline V gene, CDR1 is SQVTM while CDR2 is ANQGSEA. Reading from cysteine to phenylalanine, the CDR3 counts 12 amino acids. The only DNA kept is the CDR3, 36 bases in frame from the first base. The chain employs TRBV29-1 and TRBJ1-6, with the D gene too uncertain to name. Sequencing was performed on blood. The receptor comes from a girl under 18 with multiple sclerosis. The nucleotides are TGCAGCGTTGTCCTCCGTCATTCACCCCTCCACTTT. It is translated as CSVVLRHSPLHF.